This entry lists 8 T cell receptor beta chains sequenced from one sample in a study of cytomegalovirus exposure and HLA in healthy donors. Profiling relied on immunoSEQ multiplex PCR, and the TCRdb table lists in-frame clones only, not all of them. This sample has approximately 150,000 clones, with 86% found just once. Sequenced material: PBMCs. Every receptor here comes from a man in his late teens or twenties in good health and CMV-seropositive.

V usage is TRBV11-2 and J usage is TRBJ2-7; 7 bases are shared with TRBD1. V lost 4 bases and J lost 7; bases outside the gene matches: 22. Germline loops: CDR1 SGHAT, CDR2 FQNNGV. The CDR3 covers 18 residues. DNA of the CDR3: TGTGCCAGCAGCTCGATCGCCTCCCCCCCGGACAGGCAGCAAGAGCAGTACTTC. Its protein is CASSSIASPPDRQQEQYF.

The J gene is TRBJ2-7, the V gene TRBV5-1; TRBD1 aligns across 7 bases. The ends lost 3 bases at V and 7 bases at J; junction bases unmatched: 10. The CDR3 runs 14 residues. Germline CDR1 and CDR2: SGHRS and YFSETQ. The CDR3 loop reads CASSSLDRPREQYF. The CDR3 nucleotides are TGCGCCAGCAGCTCTCTGGACAGGCCGCGGGAGCAGTACTTC. Full variable domain (outside the CDR3, taken from reference TRBV5-1 and TRBJ2-7): KAGVTQTPRYLIKTRGQQVTLSCSPISGHRSVSWYQQTPGQGLQFLFEYFSETQRNKGNFPGRFSGRQFSNSRSEMNVSTLELGDSALYLCASSSLDRPREQYFGPGTRLTVT.

This clone was seen a few times. The chain joins TRBV4-2 to TRBJ1-1, with 10 bases that match TRBD1. The CDR3 consists of 17 residues. Germline CDR1 reads LGHNA; CDR2 reads YNFKEQ. Germline trimming cut 1 base from V and 4 bases from J; bases unmatched to any gene: 9. The CDR3 coding sequence is TGTGCCAGCAGCCAAGCGCCGGGACAGGGGACGAGCACTGAAGCTTTCTTT. Translated: CASSQAPGQGTSTEAFF.

The chain combines TRBV7-9 with TRBJ2-3; a weak D match, TRBD2 (6 bases). CDR1 is SEHNR and CDR2 is FQNEAQ in the germline V gene (reference sequence). CDR3 length: 17 residues. The V and J ends lost 2 bases and 4 bases respectively, with 19 bases between them. The CDR3 DNA reads TGTGCCAGCAGCTTAACATACGGGGGAGTAGTCCCAGATACGCAGTATTTT. Protein sequence: CASSLTYGGVVPDTQYF.

J is TRBJ2-7 and V is TRBV1; the table assigns TRBD2, which was not confirmed against the DNA. TRBV1 is given as a pseudogene. This CDR3 is built from 16 residues. In nucleotides, the CDR3 is TGCACCAGCAGCCAAGATCTTAGCGTCGTTTTTTACGAGCAGTACTTC. It translates to CTSSQDLSVVFYEQYF.

This chain connects TRBV4-3 to TRBJ2-7; TRBD1 aligns across 10 bases. Germline CDR1 reads LGHNA; CDR2 reads YSLEER. V was clipped by 4 bases and J by 5 bases; unmatched bases: 8. The CDR3 contains 15 residues. The DNA of the CDR3 is TGCGCCAGCAGCCTTTGGACAGGGGGTGTGAACGAGCAGTACTTC. As protein: CASSLWTGGVNEQYF.

Regarding this clone: The sample has other DNA sequences that encode this CDR3 too. This chain links TRBV11-3 with TRBJ2-1; 11 bases are a match to TRBD1. The germline CDR1 and CDR2 sequences are SGHNT and YENEEA. The CDR3 runs 15 residues. With V trimmed by 0 bases and J by 7 bases, 2 bases remained unmatched. In nucleotides, the CDR3 is TGTGCCAGCAGCTTAGACGGGACAGGGGGAAATGAGCAGTTCTTC. Protein product: CASSLDGTGGNEQFF.

The rearrangement uses TRBV10-3 and TRBJ1-2, with 8 bases fitting TRBD1. V trimming: 5 bases; J trimming: 5 bases; junction bases outside the gene matches: 19. The CDR3 consists of 18 residues. CDR1 ENHRY and CDR2 SYGVKD come from the germline V gene. The CDR3 reads CAISRLTGDEGWAYGYTF. In DNA, the CDR3 is TGTGCCATCAGTCGATTGACAGGGGACGAGGGCTGGGCTTATGGCTACACCTTC.